These 18 T cell receptor beta chains originate from one sample sequenced in a study of cytomegalovirus exposure and HLA in healthy donors. PCR was performed using 60 Vbeta and 13 Jbeta primers. Libraries were prepared by immunoSEQ multiplex PCR; TCRdb keeps only in-frame clonotypes and omits some of them. The sample carries under 250,000 clones, around 80% recorded once. Specimen: PBMCs. The receptors come from a woman aged 60-70 years in good health and CMV-seropositive.

The chain combines TRBV21-1 with TRBJ2-3; no DNA check was done on the table's D call, TRBD1. TRBV21-1 is a listed pseudogene. The length of the CDR3 is 14 residues. DNA for the CDR3: TGTGCCAGCAGCCCACAGGGGGCCACAGATACGCAGTATTTT. It codes for CASSPQGATDTQYF.

J is TRBJ2-7 and V is TRBV30; D gene ambiguous. V was clipped by 4 bases and J by 3 bases, with 13 bases between them. From germline, CDR1 is GTSNPN and CDR2 SVGIG (reference sequence). The CDR3 is 13 residues long. As DNA, the CDR3 is TGTGCCTGGAATAGAGAGATCATCTACGAGCAGTACTTC. It encodes CAWNREIIYEQYF.

The chain combines TRBV10-3 with TRBJ1-2, with D perhaps matching TRBD1 (6 bases). V was clipped by 3 bases and J by 3 bases, with 11 bases between them. The CDR3 length is 14 residues. The germline CDR1 and CDR2 sequences are ENHRY and SYGVKD. The DNA for the CDR3 is TGTGCCATCAGTGAACGAGGGGGGGACTATGGCTACACCTTC. Its translation is CAISERGGDYGYTF.

This clone occurred a few times. This chain uses TRBV27 with TRBJ1-1; 10 positions agree with TRBD1. Trimming cost V 2 bases and J 4 bases; bases outside gene matches: 4. The CDR3 loop spans 15 amino acids. Germline V lookup: CDR1 MNHEY, CDR2 SMNVEV (reference sequence). The CDR3 bases are TGTGCCAGCAGTTTAAGGGGACAGGGGAGCACTGAAGCTTTCTTT. Amino acids: CASSLRGQGSTEAFF.

J is TRBJ2-1 and V is TRBV7-9, with 12 bases identical to TRBD2. The CDR3 is made up of 16 amino acids. Trimming took 5 bases from V and 6 from J; bases not matched to a gene: 8. Germline V lookup: CDR1 SEHNR, CDR2 FQNEAQ (reference sequence). The DNA for the CDR3 is TGTGCCAGCAGCCCCAGACTAGCGGGAGCCACCAATGAGCAGTTCTTC. It translates to CASSPRLAGATNEQFF.

The genes are TRBV6-5 and TRBJ2-5; D ambiguous. Trimming took off 6 bases at V and 3 bases at J, with 5 bases between the two ends. Germline CDR1 MNHEY, CDR2 SVGAGI. The CDR3 is made up of 11 amino acids. CDR3 DNA: TGTGCCAGCAGAATCGAAGAGACCCAGTACTTC. Translation gives CASRIEETQYF.

V and J are TRBV4-1 and TRBJ1-5; TRBD1 aligns across 7 bases. The V segment lost 3 bases and the J segment 0 bases; nucleotides outside the gene matches: 5. Germline V gene sequence: CDR1 MGHRA, CDR2 YSYEKL. The CDR3 covers 16 residues. CDR3 loop: CASSQKTGLSNQPQHF. In DNA form, the CDR3 reads TGCGCCAGCAGCCAGAAGACAGGGCTTAGCAATCAGCCCCAGCATTTT.

The genes are TRBV12-5 and TRBJ1-1; D might be TRBD1 (6 bases). This CDR3 region has 15 residues. The V end lost 3 bases, the J end lost 4 bases, and 15 bases lay between the germline ends. Germline V gene lookup returns CDR1 LGHNT and CDR2 FRNRAP. The CDR3 loop reads CASGLAPGGGTEAFF. The DNA of the CDR3 is TGTGCTAGTGGTTTAGCTCCGGGAGGGGGCACTGAAGCTTTCTTT.

This clone has more than one count but fewer than ten. The chain carries TRBV6-5 and TRBJ2-3; 8 nucleotides agree with TRBD2. CDR3 length: 15 amino acids. V dropped 5 bases and J dropped 1; count of bases not matched to a gene: 5. Germline assignment: CDR1 MNHEY and CDR2 SVGAGI. CDR3 DNA sequence: TGTGCCAGCAGTGGGGGACTAGTGGGCACAGATACGCAGTATTTT. Its protein is CASSGGLVGTDTQYF.

The CDR3 DNA follows: TGTGCCAGCACCCCTTATTACCGAGGGACTGAAGCTTTCTTT. Its protein product is CASTPYYRGTEAFF. The chain carries TRBV27 and TRBJ1-1; D is ambiguous. Germline CDR1 MNHEY, CDR2 SMNVEV (reference sequence). There are 14 residues in the CDR3. V lost 7 bases to trimming and J lost 5 bases, with 17 bases between them.

The chain has TRBV9 and TRBJ2-5; 8 nucleotides agree with TRBD2. The J call may be faulty, since TRBJ2-7 better matches the DNA end. CDR1 and CDR2 from the germline V gene are SGDLS and YYNGEE. The CDR3 loop spans 15 amino acids. This CDR3 is CASSVGTGGPSEQYF. CDR3 in DNA: TGTGCCAGCAGCGTAGGTACGGGAGGGCCCTCCGAGCAGTACTTC.

V and J are TRBV6-1 and TRBJ1-2, with TRBD1 identical over 7 bases. Trimming removed 4 bases from V and 5 bases from J; junction bases left unmatched: 7. The length of the CDR3 is 14 residues. Germline CDR1 and CDR2: MNHNS and SASEGT. CDR3 loop: CASSGPGQSYGYTF. CDR3 coding DNA: TGTGCCAGCAGTGGGCCGGGACAGTCTTATGGCTACACCTTC.

CDR3 nucleotide sequence: TGTGCCAGCGCGGACAGCAATAATCAGCCCCAGCATTTT. Protein product: CASADSNNQPQHF. The chain has TRBV19 and TRBJ1-5; maybe TRBD1 (6 bases). In germline, CDR1 is LNHDA, CDR2 SQIVND (reference sequence). The CDR3 loop spans 13 amino acids. V was clipped by 9 bases and J by 4 bases, with 13 bases between them.

With regard to this clone: A junction end diverges from the germline sequence, so it may reflect a read error. V and J are TRBV19 and TRBJ2-7; maybe TRBD1 (5 bases). The CDR3 extends over 12 amino acids. CDR1 and CDR2 (germline): LNHDA, SQIVND (reference sequence). The CDR3 reads CASSGNNYVQYF. The CDR3 DNA follows: TGTGCCAGCTCAGGGAATAACTACGTGCAGTACTTC.

The chain is built from TRBV19 and TRBJ2-7; D perhaps matches TRBD1 (6 bases). Germline CDR1 LNHDA, CDR2 SQIVND (reference sequence). This CDR3 contains 13 residues. Trimming removed 6 bases at V and 3 bases at J, with 12 bases between. DNA of the CDR3: TGTGCCAGTAGCAGGGGCAAAGACTACGAGCAGTACTTC. Protein sequence: CASSRGKDYEQYF.

The chain has TRBV6-5 and TRBJ1-2; D uncertain. CDR3 size: 13 residues. Trimming took 5 bases from V and 2 from J, leaving 9 bases between them. Looked up from germline, CDR1 is MNHEY and CDR2 is SVGAGI. The CDR3 region is CASSPTGNYGYTF. In DNA, the CDR3 is TGTGCCAGCAGTCCCACGGGGAACTATGGCTACACCTTC.

The J gene is TRBJ1-4, the V gene TRBV5-1; 8 bases line up with TRBD1. The germline CDR1 and CDR2 sequences are SGHRS and YFSETQ. Trimming removed 1 base from V and 11 bases from J; junction bases left unmatched: 10. The CDR3 totals 15 residues. CDR3 sequence (DNA): TGCGCCAGCAGCTTGACTGGGACAGGAGGGGATAAACTGTTTTTT. Protein product: CASSLTGTGGDKLFF.

Worth noting for this clone: Within the sample, other DNA sequences also encode this same CDR3. This chain connects TRBV18 to TRBJ1-3; 10 positions agree with TRBD1. The trim removed 3 bases at V and 4 bases at J, leaving 6 bases unmatched. The CDR3 extends over 16 amino acids. Germline CDR1 and CDR2: KGHSH and LQKENI. CDR3 DNA: TGTGCCAGCTCACCTCCGGGACAGGGGTCCGGAAACACCATATATTTT. This sequence encodes CASSPPGQGSGNTIYF.